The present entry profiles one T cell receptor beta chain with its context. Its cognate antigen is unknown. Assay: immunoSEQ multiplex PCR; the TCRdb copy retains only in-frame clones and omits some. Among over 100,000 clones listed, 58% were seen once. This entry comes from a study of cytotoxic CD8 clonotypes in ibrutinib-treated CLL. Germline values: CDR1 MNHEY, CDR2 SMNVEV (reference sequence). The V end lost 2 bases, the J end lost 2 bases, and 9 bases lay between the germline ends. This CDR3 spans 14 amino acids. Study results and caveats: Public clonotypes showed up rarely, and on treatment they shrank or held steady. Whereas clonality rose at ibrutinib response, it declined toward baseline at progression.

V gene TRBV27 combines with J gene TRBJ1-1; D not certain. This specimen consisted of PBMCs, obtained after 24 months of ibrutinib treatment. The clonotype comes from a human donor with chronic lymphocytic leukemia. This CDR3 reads CASSLMGSNTEAFF. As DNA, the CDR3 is TGTGCCAGCAGTTTAATGGGGAGCAACACTGAAGCTTTCTTT.